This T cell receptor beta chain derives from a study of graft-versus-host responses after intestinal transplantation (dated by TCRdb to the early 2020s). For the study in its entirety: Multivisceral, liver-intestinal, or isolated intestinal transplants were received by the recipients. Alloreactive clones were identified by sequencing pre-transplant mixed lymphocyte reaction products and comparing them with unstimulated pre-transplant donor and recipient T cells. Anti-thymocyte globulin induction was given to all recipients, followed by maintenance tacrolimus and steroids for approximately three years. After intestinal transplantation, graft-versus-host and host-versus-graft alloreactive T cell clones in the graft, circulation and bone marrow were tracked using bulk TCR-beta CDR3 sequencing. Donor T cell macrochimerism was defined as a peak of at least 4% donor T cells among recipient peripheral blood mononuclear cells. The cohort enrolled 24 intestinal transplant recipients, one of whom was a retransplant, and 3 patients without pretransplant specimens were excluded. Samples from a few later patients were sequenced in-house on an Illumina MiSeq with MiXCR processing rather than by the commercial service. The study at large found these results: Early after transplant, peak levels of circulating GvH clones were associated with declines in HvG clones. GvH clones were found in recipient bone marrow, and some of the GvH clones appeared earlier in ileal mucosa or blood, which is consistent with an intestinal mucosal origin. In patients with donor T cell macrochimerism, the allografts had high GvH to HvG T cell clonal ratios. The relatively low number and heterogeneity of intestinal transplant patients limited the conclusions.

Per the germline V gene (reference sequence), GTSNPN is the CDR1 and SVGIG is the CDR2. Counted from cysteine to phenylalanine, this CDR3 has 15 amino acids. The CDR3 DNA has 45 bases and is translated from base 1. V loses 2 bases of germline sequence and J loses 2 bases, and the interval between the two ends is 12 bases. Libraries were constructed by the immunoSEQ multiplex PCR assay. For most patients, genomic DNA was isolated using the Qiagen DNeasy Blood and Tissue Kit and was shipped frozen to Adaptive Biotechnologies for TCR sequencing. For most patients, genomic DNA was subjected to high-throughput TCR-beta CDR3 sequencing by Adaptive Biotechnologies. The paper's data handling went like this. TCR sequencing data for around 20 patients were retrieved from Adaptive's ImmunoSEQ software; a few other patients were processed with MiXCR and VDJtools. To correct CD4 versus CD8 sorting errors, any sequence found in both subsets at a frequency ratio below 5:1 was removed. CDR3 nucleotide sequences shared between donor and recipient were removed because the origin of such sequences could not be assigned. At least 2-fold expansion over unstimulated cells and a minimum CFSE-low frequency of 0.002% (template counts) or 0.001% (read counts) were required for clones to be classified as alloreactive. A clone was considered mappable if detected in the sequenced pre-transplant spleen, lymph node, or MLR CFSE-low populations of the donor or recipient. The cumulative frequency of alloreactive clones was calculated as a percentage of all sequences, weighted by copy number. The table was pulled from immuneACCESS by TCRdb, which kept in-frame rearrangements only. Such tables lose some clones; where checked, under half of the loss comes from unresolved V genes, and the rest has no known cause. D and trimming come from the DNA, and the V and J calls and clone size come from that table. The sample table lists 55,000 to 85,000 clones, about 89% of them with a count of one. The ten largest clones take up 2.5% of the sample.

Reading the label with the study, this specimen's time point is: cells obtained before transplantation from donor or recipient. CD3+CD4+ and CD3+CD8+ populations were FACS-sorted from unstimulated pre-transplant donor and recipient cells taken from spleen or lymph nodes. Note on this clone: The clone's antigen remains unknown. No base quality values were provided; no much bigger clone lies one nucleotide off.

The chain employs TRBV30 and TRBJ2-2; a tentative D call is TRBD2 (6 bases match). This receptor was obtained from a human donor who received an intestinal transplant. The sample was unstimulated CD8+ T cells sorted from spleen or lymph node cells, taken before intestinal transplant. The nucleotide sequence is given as TGTGCCTGGAGTCCCGAAGGGACTAACACCGGGGAGCTGTTTTTT. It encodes CAWSPEGTNTGELFF.